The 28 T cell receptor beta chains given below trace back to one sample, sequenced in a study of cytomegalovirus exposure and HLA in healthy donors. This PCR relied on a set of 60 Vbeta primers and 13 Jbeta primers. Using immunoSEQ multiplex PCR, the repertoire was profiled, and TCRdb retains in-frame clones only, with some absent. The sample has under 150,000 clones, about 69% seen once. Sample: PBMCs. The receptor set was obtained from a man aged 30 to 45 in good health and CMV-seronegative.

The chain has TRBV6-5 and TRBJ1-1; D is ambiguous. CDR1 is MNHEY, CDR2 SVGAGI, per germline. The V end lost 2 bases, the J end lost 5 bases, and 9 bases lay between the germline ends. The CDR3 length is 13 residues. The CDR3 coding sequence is TGTGCCAGCAGTTACGAGGGAAAAACTGAAGCTTTCTTT. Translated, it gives CASSYEGKTEAFF.

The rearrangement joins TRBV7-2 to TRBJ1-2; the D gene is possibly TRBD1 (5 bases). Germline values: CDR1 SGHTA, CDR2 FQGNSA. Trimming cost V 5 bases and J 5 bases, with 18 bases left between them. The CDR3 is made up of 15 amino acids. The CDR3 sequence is CASSLRWRGGYGYTF. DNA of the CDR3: TGTGCCAGCAGCCTAAGATGGAGGGGCGGGTATGGCTACACCTTC.

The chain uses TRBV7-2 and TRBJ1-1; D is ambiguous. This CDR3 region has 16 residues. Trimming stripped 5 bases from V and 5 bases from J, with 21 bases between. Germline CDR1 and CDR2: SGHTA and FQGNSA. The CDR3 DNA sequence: TGTGCCAGCAGCCCCCACGAGGCGGGAGCCGGTACTGAAGCTTTCTTT. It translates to CASSPHEAGAGTEAFF.

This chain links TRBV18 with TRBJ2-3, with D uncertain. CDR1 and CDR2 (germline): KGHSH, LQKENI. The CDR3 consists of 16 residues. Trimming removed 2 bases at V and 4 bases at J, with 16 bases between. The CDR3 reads CASSPAVSLGSDTQYF. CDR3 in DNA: TGTGCCAGCTCACCAGCGGTTTCGTTAGGTTCAGATACGCAGTATTTT.

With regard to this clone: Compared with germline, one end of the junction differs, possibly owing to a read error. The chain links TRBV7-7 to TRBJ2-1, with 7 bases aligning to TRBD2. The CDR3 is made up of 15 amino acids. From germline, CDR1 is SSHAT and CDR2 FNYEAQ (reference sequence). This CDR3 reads CASSLVGTTINEQFF. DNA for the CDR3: TGTGCTAGCAGCTTAGTGGGGACTACCATCAATGAGCAGTTCTTC.

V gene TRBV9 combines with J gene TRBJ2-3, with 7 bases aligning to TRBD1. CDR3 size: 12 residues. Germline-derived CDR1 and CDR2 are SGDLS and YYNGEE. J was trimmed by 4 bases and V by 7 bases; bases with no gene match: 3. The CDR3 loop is CASDRESDTQYF. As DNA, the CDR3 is TGTGCCAGCGACAGGGAGTCAGATACGCAGTATTTT.

The chain's CDR3 is CASNTKTSGGSNTEAFF. The CDR3 nucleotides read TGTGCCAGCAATACTAAAACCTCAGGGGGCTCGAACACTGAAGCTTTCTTT. The V call is TRBV28, the J call TRBJ1-1; 8 bases fit TRBD1. There are 17 residues in the CDR3. After removal of 7 bases from V and 1 base from J, the junction contained 14 bases not matched to a gene. Germline assignment: CDR1 MDHEN and CDR2 SYDVKM.

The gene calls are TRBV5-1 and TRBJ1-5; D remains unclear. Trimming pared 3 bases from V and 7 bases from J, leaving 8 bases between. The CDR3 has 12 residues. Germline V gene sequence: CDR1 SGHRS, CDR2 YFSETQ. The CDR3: CASSSDGQPQHF. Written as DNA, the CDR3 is TGCGCCAGCAGCTCCGACGGGCAGCCCCAGCATTTT.

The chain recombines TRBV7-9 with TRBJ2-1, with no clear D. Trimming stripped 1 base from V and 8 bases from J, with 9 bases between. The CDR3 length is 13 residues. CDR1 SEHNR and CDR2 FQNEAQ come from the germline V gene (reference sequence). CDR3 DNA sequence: TGTGCCAGCAGCTTAGGCGAGTTTGATGAGCAGTTCTTC. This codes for CASSLGEFDEQFF.

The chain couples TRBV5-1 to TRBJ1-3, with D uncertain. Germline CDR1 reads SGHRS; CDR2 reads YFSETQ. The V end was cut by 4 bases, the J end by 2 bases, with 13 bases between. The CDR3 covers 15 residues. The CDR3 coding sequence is TGCGCCAGCAGCACCTCAGGAGGCACTGGAAACACCATATATTTT. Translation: CASSTSGGTGNTIYF.

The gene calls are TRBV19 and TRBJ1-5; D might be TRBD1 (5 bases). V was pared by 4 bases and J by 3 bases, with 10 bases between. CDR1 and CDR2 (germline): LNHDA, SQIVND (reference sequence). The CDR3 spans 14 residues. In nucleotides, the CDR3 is TGTGCCAGTAGTAGCAGACAGAACAATCAGCCCCAGCATTTT. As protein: CASSSRQNNQPQHF.

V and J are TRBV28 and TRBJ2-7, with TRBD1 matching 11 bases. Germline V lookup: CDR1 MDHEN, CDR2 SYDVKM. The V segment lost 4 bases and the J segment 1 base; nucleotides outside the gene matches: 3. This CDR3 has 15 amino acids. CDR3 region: CASSSGQGGSYEQYF. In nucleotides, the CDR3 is TGTGCCAGCAGTTCGGGACAGGGGGGTTCCTACGAGCAGTACTTC.

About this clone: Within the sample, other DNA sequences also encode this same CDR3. Written as DNA, the CDR3 is TGTGCCAGCAGCCCGGGACAGGGTGGTGAAAAACTGTTTTTT. Amino acids: CASSPGQGGEKLFF. The rearrangement uses TRBV7-6 and TRBJ1-4; 9 bases are shared with TRBD1. The germline V gene encodes CDR1 SGHVS and CDR2 FNYEAQ. The J segment lost 7 bases and the V segment lost 5 bases, leaving 5 bases of the junction unmatched. The CDR3 consists of 14 residues. The full variable domain, with the rest looked up from reference TRBV7-6 and TRBJ1-4, is GAGVSQSPRYKVTKRGQDVALRCDPISGHVSLYWYRQALGQGPEFLTYFNYEAQQDKSGLPNDRFSAERPEGSISTLTIQRTEQRDSAMYRCASSPGQGGEKLFFGSGTQLSVL.

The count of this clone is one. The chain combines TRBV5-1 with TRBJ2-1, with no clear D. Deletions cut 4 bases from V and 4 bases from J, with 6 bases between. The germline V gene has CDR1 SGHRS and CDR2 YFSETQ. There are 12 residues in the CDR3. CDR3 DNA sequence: TGCGCCAGCAGCGTACATTACAATGAGCAGTTCTTC. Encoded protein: CASSVHYNEQFF.

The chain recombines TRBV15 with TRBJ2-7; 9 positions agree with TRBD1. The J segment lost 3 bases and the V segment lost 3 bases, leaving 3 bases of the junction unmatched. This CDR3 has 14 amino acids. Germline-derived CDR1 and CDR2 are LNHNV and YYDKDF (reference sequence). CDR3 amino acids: CATSRGQGYYEQYF. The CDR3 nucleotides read TGTGCCACCAGCAGGGGACAGGGTTACTACGAGCAGTACTTC.

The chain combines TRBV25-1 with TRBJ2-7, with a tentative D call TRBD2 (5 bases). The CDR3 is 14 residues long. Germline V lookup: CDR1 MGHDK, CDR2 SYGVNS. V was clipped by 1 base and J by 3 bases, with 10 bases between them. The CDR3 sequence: CASSELEDRYEQYF. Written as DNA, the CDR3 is TGTGCCAGCAGTGAATTGGAGGATCGCTACGAGCAGTACTTC.

The CDR3 loop reads CGQVGTSSGNTIYF. CDR3 nucleotides: TGTGGACAGGTGGGGACAAGCTCTGGAAACACCATATATTTT. The chain recombines TRBV30 with TRBJ1-3; D might be TRBD1 (6 bases). CDR1 and CDR2 from the germline V gene are GTSNPN and SVGIG (reference sequence). The CDR3 sequence is 14 residues long.

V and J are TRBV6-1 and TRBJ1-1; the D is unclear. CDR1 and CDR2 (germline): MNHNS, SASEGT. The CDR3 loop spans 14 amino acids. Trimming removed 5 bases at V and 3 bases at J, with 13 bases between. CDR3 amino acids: CASSLVVQDTEAFF. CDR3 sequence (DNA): TGTGCCAGCAGTTTGGTGGTCCAGGACACTGAAGCTTTCTTT.

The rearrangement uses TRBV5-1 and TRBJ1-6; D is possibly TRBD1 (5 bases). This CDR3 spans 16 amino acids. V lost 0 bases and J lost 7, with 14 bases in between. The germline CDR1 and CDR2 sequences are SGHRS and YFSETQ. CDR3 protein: CASSLAGGAQNSPLHF. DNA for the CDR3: TGCGCCAGCAGCTTGGCCGGCGGGGCACAGAATTCACCCCTCCACTTT.

The CDR3 nucleotides are TGCAGCGTCTCTCGGGGGACTAAAGAGACCCAGTACTTC. It yields the protein CSVSRGTKETQYF. This chain uses TRBV29-1 with TRBJ2-5; 7 bases agree with TRBD2. This CDR3 comprises 13 residues. CDR1 SQVTM and CDR2 ANQGSEA come from the germline V gene. Trimming cost V 6 bases and J 3 bases; bases outside gene matches: 7. Full variable domain (rest looked up from reference TRBV29-1 and TRBJ2-5): SAVISQKPSRDICQRGTSLTIQCQVDSQVTMMFWYRQQPGQSLTLIATANQGSEATYESGFVIDKFPISRPNLTFSTLTVSNMSPEDSSIYLCSVSRGTKETQYFGPGTRLLVL.

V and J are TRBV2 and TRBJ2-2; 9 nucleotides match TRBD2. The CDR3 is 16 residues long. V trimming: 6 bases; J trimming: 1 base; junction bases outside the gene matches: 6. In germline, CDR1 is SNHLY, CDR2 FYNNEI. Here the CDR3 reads CASRDTTSGNTGELFF. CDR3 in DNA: TGTGCCAGCAGAGATACGACTAGCGGGAACACCGGGGAGCTGTTTTTT.

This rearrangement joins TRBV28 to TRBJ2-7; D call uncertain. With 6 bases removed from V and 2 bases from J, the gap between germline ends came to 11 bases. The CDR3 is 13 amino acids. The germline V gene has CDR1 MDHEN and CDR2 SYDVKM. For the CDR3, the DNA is TGTGCCAGCAGCATGGCCCCAACCTACGAGCAGTACTTC. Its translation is CASSMAPTYEQYF. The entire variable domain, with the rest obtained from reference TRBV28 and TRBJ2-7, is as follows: DVKVTQSSRYLVKRTGEKVFLECVQDMDHENMFWYRQDPGLGLRLIYFSYDVKMKEKGDIPEGYSVSREKKERFSLILESASTNQTSMYLCASSMAPTYEQYFGPGTRLTVT.

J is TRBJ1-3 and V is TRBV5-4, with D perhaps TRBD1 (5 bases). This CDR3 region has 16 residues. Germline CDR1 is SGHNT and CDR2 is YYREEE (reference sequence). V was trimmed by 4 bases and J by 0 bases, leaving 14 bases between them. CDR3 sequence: CASSPSQANSGNTIYF. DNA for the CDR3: TGTGCCAGCAGCCCGTCACAGGCGAACTCTGGAAACACCATATATTTT. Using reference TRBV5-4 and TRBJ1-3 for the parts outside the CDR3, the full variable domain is ETGVTQSPTHLIKTRGQQVTLRCSSQSGHNTVSWYQQALGQGPQFIFQYYREEENGRGNFPPRFSGLQFPNYSSELNVNALELDDSALYLCASSPSQANSGNTIYFGEGSWLTVV.

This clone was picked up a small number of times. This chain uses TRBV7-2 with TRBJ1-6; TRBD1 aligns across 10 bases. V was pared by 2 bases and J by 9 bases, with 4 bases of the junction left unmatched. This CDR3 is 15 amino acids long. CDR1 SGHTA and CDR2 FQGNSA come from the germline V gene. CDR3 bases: TGTGCCAGCAGCTTATCGGGACAGGGGAGTTCACCCCTCCACTTT. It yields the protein CASSLSGQGSSPLHF.

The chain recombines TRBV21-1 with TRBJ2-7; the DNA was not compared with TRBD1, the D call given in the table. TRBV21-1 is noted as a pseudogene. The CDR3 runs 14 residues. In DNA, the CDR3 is TGTGCCAGCAGCGCCAACAAAGTCTCCTACGAGCAGTACTTC. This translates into CASSANKVSYEQYF.

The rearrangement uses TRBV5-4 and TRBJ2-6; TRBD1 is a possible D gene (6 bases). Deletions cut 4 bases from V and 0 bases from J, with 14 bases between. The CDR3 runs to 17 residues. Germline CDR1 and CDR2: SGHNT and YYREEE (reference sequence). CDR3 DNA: TGTGCCAGCAGCAAATACGGACAGCTCTCTGGGGCCAACGTCCTGACTTTC. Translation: CASSKYGQLSGANVLTF. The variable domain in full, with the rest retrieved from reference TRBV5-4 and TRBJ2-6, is ETGVTQSPTHLIKTRGQQVTLRCSSQSGHNTVSWYQQALGQGPQFIFQYYREEENGRGNFPPRFSGLQFPNYSSELNVNALELDDSALYLCASSKYGQLSGANVLTFGAGSRLTVL.

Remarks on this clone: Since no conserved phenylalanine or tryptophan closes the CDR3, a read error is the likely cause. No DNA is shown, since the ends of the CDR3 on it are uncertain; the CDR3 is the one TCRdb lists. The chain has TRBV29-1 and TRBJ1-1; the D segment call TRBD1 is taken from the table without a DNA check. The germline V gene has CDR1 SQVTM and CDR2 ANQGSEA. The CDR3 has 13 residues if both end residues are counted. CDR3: CSVERQGNTEALV.

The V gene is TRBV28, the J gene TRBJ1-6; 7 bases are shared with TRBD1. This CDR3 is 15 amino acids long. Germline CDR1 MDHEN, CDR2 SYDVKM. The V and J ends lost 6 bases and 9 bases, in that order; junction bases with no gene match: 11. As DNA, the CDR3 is TGTGCCAGCAGACTGTCACAGGGGCTAGGTTCACCCCTCCACTTT. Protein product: CASRLSQGLGSPLHF.